This T cell receptor (beta chain) was identified in a study of T cells after yellow fever vaccination. Study as a whole: Those fractions that held only low numbers of cells were prepared using the SMART-Seq v4 Ultra Low Input RNA kit. Study-level points and caveats: It was a weaker secondary response, yet one that peaked faster, at day 5 versus 15.

This clonotype appeared many times. Its antigen remains unidentified. Germline loops: CDR1 DFQATT, CDR2 SNEGSKA (reference sequence). Trimming took off 0 bases at V and 6 bases at J, with 12 bases between the two ends. The CDR3 is 14 amino acids. By 5'RACE template switching, TCR cDNA was produced, with a universal primer site and UMIs added in the process. TCRdb redid the calling of the 5' RACE reads with MiXCR, one entry per CDR3 protein. The repertoire holds 250,000 to 400,000 distinct CDR3 sequences, with around 4.3% as singletons. This receptor was taken from a man aged 18 to 30 who received the YFV17D yellow fever vaccine. Here the sequenced sample was PBMCs, taken 15 days after the yellow fever booster vaccination. J is TRBJ2-1 and V is TRBV20-1, with D perhaps TRBD2 (5 bases). The DNA for the CDR3 is TGCAGTGCTAGAGAGCGGAGCGGCCCCAATGAGCAGTTCTTC. It translates to CSARERSGPNEQFF.